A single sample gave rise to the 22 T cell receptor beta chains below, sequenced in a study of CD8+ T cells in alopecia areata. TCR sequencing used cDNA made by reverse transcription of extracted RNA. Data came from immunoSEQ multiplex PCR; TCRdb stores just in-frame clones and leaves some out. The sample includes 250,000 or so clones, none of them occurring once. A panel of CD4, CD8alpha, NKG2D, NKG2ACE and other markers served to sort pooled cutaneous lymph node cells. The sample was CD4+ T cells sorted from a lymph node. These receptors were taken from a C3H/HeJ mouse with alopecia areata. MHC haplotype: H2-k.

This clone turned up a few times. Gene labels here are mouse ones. The CDR3 protein is CTCSATNYAEQFF. The part of the CDR3 DNA that was read is TGCACCTGCAGTGCGACAAACTATGCT. The V gene is TRBV1, the J gene TRBJ2-1; no firm D call. The CDR3 goes on 4 residues after the read ends, and that part is filled in from the germline J gene. The CDR3 spans 13 residues. V was cut by 3 bases and J by 1 base, with 4 bases left in between. Looked up from germline, CDR1 is NSQYPW and CDR2 is LRSPGD (reference sequence).

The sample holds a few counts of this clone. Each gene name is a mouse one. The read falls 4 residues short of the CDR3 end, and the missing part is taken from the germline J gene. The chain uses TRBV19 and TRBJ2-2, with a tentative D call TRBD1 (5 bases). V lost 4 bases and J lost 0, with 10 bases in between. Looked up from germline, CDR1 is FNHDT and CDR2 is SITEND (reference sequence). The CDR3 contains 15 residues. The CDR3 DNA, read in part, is TGTGCCAGCAGTCGACAGAGCGCAAACACCGGG. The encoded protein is CASSRQSANTG. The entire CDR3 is CASSRQSANTGQLYF.

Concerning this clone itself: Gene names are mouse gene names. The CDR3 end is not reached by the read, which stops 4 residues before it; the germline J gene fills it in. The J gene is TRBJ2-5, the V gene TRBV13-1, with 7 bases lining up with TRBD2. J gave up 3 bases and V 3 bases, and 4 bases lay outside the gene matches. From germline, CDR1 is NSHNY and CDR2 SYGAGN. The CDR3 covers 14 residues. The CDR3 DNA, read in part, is TGTGCCAGCAGTGTCCGGGGGGGACAAGAC. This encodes CASSVRGGQD. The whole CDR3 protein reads CASSVRGGQDTQYF.

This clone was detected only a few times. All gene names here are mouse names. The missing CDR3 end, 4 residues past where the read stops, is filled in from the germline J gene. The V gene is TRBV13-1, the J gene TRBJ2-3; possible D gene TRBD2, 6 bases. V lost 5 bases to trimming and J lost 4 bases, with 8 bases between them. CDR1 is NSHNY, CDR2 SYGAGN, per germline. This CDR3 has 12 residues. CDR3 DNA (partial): TGTGCCAGCAGAGGACTGTCAGAA. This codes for CASRGLSE. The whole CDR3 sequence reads CASRGLSETLYF.

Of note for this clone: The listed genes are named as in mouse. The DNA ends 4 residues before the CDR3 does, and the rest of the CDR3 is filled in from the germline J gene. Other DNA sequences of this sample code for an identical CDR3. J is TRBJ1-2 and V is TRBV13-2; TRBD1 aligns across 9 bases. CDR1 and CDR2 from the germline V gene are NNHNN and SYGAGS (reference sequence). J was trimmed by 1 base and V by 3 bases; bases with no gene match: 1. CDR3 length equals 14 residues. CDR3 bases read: TGTGCCAGCGGTGGGGACAGGGAAAACTCC. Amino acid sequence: CASGGDRENS. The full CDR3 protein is CASGGDRENSDYTF.

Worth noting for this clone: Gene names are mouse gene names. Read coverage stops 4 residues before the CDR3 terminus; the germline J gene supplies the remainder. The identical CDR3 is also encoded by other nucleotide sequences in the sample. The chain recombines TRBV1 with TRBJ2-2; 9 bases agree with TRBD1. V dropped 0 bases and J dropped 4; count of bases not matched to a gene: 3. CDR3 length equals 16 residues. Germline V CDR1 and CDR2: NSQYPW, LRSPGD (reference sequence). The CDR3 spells CTCSAEGTGITGQLYF. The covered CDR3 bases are TGCACCTGCAGTGCAGAAGGGACAGGGATCACCGGG.

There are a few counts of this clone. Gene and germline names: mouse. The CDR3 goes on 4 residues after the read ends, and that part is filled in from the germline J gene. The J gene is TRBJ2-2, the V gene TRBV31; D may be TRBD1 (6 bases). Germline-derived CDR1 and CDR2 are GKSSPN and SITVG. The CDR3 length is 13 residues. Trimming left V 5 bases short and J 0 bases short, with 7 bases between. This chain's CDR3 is CAWGQTNTGQLYF. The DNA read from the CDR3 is TGTGCCTGGGGACAGACAAACACCGGG.

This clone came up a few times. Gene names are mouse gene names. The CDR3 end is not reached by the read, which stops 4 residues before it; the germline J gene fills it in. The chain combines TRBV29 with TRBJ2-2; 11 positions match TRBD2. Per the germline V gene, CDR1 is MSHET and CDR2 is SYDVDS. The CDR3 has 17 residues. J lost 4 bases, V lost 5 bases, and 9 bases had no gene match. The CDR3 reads CASSPSGLGEGTGQLYF. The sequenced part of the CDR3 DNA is TGTGCTAGCAGTCCCTCGGGACTGGGGGAAGGCACCGGG.

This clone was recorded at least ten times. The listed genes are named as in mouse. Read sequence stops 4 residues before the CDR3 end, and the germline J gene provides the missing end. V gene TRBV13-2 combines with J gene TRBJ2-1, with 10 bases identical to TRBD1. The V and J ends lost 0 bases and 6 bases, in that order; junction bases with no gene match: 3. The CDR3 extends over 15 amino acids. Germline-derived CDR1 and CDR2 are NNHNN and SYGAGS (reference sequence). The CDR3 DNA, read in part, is TGTGCCAGCGGTGATGCGGACAGGGGGATTGCT. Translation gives CASGDADRGIA. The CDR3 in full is CASGDADRGIAEQFF.

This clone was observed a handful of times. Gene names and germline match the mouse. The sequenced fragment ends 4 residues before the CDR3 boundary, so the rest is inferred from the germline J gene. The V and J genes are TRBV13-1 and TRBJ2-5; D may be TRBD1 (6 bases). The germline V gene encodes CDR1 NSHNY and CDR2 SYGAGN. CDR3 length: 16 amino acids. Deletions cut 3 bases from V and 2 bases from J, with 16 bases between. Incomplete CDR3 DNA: TGTGCCAGCAGTGGTCGGGAGGGGGTTACCCAAGAC. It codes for CASSGREGVTQD. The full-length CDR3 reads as CASSGREGVTQDTQYF.

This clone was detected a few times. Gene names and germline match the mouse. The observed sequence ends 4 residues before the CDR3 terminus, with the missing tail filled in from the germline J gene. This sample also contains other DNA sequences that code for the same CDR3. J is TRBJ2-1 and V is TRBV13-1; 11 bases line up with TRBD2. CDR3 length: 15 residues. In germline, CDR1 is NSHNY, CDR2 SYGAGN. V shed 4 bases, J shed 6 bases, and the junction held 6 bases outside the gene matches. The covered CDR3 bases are TGTGCCAGCAGTCCCACTGGGGGGGCGCTTGCT. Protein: CASSPTGGALA. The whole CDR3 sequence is CASSPTGGALAEQFF.

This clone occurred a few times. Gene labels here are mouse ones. The DNA read from the CDR3 is TGTGCCAGCAGTGAAACAGGGTTCACA. Protein sequence: CASSETGFT. The entire CDR3 is CASSETGFTEVFF. The gene calls are TRBV13-1 and TRBJ1-1; D is perhaps TRBD1 (6 bases). Read sequence stops 4 residues before the CDR3 end, and the germline J gene provides the missing end. Between the trimmed V and J ends, which lost 2 bases and 4 bases, there was a span of 9 bases. Germline CDR1 NSHNY, CDR2 SYGAGN. This CDR3 contains 13 residues.

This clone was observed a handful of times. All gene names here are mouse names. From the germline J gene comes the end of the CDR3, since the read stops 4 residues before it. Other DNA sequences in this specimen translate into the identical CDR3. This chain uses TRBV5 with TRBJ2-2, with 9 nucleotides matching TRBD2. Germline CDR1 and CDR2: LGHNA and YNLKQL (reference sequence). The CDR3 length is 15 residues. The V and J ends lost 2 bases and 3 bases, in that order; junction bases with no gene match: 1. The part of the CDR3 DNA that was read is TGTGCCAGCAGCCAACTGGGGGGGGACACCGGG. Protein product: CASSQLGGDTG. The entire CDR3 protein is CASSQLGGDTGQLYF.

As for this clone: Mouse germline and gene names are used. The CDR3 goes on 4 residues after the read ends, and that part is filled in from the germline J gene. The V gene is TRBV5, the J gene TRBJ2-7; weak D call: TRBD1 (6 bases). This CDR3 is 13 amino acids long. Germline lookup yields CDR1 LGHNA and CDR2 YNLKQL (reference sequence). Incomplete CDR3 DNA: TGTGCCAGCAGCCAAGAGCACAGGGAT. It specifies CASSQEHRD. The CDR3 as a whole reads CASSQEHRDEQYF.

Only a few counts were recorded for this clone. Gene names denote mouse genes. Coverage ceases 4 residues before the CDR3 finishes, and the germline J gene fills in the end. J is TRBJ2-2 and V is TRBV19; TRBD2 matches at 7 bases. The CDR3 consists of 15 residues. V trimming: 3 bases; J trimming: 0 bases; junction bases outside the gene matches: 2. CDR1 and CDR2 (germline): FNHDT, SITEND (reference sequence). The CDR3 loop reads CASSKTGSNTGQLYF. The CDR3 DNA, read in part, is TGTGCCAGCAGTAAGACTGGGTCAAACACCGGG.

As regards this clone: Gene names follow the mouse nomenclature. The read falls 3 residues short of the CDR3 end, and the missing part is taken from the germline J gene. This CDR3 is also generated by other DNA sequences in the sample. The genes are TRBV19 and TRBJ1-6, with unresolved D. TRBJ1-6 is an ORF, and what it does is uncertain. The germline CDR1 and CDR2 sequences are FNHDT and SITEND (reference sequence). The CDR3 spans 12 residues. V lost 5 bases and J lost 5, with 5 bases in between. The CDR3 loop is CASRQNNSPLYF. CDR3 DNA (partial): TGTGCCAGCAGGCAGAATAATTCGCCC.

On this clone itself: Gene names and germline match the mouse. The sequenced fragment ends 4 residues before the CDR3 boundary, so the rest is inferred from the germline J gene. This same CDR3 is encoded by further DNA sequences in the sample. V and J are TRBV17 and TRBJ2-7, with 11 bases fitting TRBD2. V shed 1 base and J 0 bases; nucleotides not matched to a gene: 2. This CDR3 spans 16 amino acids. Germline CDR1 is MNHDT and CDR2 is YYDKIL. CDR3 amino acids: CASSRGTGGSSYEQYF. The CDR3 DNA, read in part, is TGTGCTAGCAGTAGAGGGACTGGGGGGAGCTCCTAT.

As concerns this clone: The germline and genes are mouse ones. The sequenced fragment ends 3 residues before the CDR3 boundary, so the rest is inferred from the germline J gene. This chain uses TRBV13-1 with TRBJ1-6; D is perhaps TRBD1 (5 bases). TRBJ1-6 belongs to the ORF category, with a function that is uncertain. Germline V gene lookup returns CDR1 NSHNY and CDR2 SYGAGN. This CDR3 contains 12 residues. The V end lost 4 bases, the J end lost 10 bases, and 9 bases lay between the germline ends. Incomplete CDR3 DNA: TGTGCCAGCAGTCCGACAGTCTCGCCC. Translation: CASSPTVSP. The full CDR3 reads CASSPTVSPLYF.

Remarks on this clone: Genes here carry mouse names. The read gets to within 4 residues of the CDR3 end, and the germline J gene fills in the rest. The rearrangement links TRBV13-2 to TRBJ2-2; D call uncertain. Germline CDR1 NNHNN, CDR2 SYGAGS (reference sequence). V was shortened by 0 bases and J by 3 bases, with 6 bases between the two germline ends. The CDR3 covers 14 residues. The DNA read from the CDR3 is TGTGCCAGCGGTGATGCCCTGGACACCGGG. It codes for CASGDALDTG. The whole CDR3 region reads CASGDALDTGQLYF.

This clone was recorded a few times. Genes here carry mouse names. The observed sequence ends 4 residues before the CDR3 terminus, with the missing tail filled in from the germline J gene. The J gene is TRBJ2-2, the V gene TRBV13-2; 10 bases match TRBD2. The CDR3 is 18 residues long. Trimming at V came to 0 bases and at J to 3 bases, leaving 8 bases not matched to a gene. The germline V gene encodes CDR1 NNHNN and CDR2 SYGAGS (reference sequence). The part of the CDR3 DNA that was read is TGTGCCAGCGGTGATGCGAAAGGCTGGGGGGGCCACACCGGG. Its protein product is CASGDAKGWGGHTG. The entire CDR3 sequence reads CASGDAKGWGGHTGQLYF.

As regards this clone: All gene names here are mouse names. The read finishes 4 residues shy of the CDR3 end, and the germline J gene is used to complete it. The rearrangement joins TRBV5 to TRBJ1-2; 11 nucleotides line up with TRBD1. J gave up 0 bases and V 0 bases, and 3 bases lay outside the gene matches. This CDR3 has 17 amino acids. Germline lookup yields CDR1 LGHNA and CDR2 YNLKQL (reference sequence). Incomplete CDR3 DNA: TGTGCCAGCAGCCAAGAGCGGGACAGGGGGGCAAACTCC. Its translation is CASSQERDRGANS. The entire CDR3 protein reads CASSQERDRGANSDYTF.

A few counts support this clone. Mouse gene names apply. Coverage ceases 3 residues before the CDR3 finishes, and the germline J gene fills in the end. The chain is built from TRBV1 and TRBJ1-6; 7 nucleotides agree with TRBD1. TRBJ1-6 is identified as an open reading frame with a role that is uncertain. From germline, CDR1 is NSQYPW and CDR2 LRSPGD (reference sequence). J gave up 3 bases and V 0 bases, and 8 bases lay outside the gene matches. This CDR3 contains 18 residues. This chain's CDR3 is CTCSADLGRDSYNSPLYF. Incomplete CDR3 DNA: TGCACCTGCAGTGCAGATTTAGGACGGGACAGCTATAATTCGCCC.